These 28 T cell receptor beta chains were all obtained from the same sample, sequenced in a study of T cells in Graves' hyperthyroidism and ophthalmopathy. The source material, RNA transcripts, was used to amplify TCR beta CDR3 regions. When the TCR CDR3 underwent first-round RT-PCR, the HTBI primer set was used. A single record per CDR3 protein comes from TCRdb applying MiXCR to the multiplex PCR reads. The sample holds 530,000 or so distinct CDR3 sequences, less than 25% seen once. The material sequenced was blood. The source is a woman aged 25 to 39 with Graves' ophthalmopathy.

V is TRBV3-1 and J is TRBJ2-5, with no clear D. Germline CDR1 is LGHDT and CDR2 is YNNKEL (reference sequence). This CDR3 spans 14 amino acids. V lost 4 bases to trimming and J lost 2 bases, with 11 bases between them. CDR3 sequence reads: CASSRNGGQETQYF. In nucleotides, the CDR3 is TGTGCCAGCAGCCGGAACGGTGGGCAAGAGACCCAGTACTTC.

This clonotype was picked up many times. The V call is TRBV19, the J call TRBJ1-1; the D gene is possibly TRBD1 (5 bases). Between the trimmed V and J ends, which lost 9 bases and 4 bases, there was a span of 18 bases. The CDR3 sequence is 14 residues long. Germline lookup yields CDR1 LNHDA and CDR2 SQIVND (reference sequence). CDR3 sequence: CASLSQGAGTEAFF. The DNA of the CDR3 is TGTGCCAGCCTGTCGCAGGGTGCGGGCACTGAAGCTTTCTTT.

This clonotype was seen ten or more times. This chain joins TRBV10-3 and TRBJ1-1, with 9 bases that match TRBD1. CDR3 length: 17 residues. V gave up 0 bases and J gave up 2 bases; unmatched junction bases: 7. CDR1 ENHRY and CDR2 SYGVKD come from the germline V gene. CDR3 nucleotides: TGTGCCATCAGTGAGTCGATCAGGGGACAGGGAAACACTGAAGCTTTCTTT. Protein product: CAISESIRGQGNTEAFF.

The chain employs TRBV6-5 and TRBJ1-1; 11 bases align to TRBD1. Germline assignment: CDR1 MNHEY and CDR2 SVGAGI. This CDR3 is 14 amino acids long. The trim removed 2 bases at V and 6 bases at J, leaving 2 bases unmatched. The CDR3 bases are TGTGCCAGCAGTTACACGGGACAGGGGGCTGAAGCTTTCTTT. Translating gives CASSYTGQGAEAFF.

The chain employs TRBV15 and TRBJ2-2; TRBD2 agrees at 11 bases. Losses at the gene ends were 5 bases for V and 7 bases for J; bases not matched to a gene: 15. The germline V gene has CDR1 LNHNV and CDR2 YYDKDF (reference sequence). The CDR3 covers 18 residues. The DNA of the CDR3 is TGTGCCACCAGCTTTACGACTAGCGGGACTCCGAGGGGCGGGGAGCTGTTTTTT. It is translated as CATSFTTSGTPRGGELFF.

The chain carries TRBV27 and TRBJ2-5, with D possibly called TRBD1 or TRBD2 (5 bases each). The V gene's germline CDR1 is MNHEY and CDR2 SMNVEV (reference sequence). Deletions cut 5 bases from V and 4 bases from J, with 20 bases between. The CDR3 extends over 16 amino acids. CDR3 in DNA: TGTGCCAGCAGTCCCCCCGGGGCAGGGAGCGGAGAGACCCAGTACTTC. Translated: CASSPPGAGSGETQYF.

This clonotype was counted at least ten times. The gene calls are TRBV4-2 and TRBJ2-5, with TRBD1 matching 10 bases. The CDR3 runs 15 residues. Germline V CDR1 and CDR2: LGHNA, YNFKEQ. Trimming cost V 1 base and J 5 bases; bases outside gene matches: 4. The CDR3 DNA reads TGTGCCAGCAGCCAAGCGACAGGGGGCGGGGAGACCCAGTACTTC. This encodes CASSQATGGGETQYF.

The V gene is TRBV19, the J gene TRBJ2-7, with a weak D call TRBD1 (7 bases). Germline V gives CDR1 LNHDA, CDR2 SQIVND (reference sequence). Deletions cut 4 bases from V and 2 bases from J, with 15 bases between. This CDR3 is built from 15 residues. In DNA form, the CDR3 reads TGTGCCAGTAGTACCACAGGGGACTCTACCTACGAGCAGTACTTC. Residues: CASSTTGDSTYEQYF.

In this sample, this clonotype turned up many times. The CDR3 coding sequence is TGTGCCAGCAGTGAATTGGCGAACTATGGCTACACCTTC. Its protein product is CASSELANYGYTF. This chain links TRBV6-1 with TRBJ1-2; D gene uncertain. This CDR3 comprises 13 residues. The V end was cut by 2 bases, the J end by 2 bases, with 6 bases between. Germline lookup yields CDR1 MNHNS and CDR2 SASEGT.

This chain connects TRBV3-1 to TRBJ1-1; no definite D call. Germline CDR1 reads LGHDT; CDR2 reads YNNKEL (reference sequence). With 3 bases removed from V and 7 bases from J, the gap between germline ends came to 9 bases. The length of the CDR3 is 12 residues. In DNA, the CDR3 is TGTGCCAGCAGCCACAGCGGAGGTGAAGCTTTCTTT. Its protein is CASSHSGGEAFF.

The table lists this clonotype with many counts. V gene TRBV2 combines with J gene TRBJ1-1; D perhaps matches TRBD1 (6 bases). Trimming removed 4 bases from V and 0 bases from J, with 9 bases in between. CDR3 length: 14 residues. Germline values: CDR1 SNHLY, CDR2 FYNNEI. In DNA, the CDR3 is TGTGCCAGCAGTGTGGACAGAATGAACACTGAAGCTTTCTTT. Amino acids: CASSVDRMNTEAFF.

The CDR3 region is CASSLHKRNTEAFF. The CDR3 region has the DNA TGTGCCAGCAGCTTGCACAAAAGGAACACTGAAGCTTTCTTT. The chain recombines TRBV6-1 with TRBJ1-1, with D hard to call. Germline V gene lookup returns CDR1 MNHNS and CDR2 SASEGT. The CDR3 runs to 14 residues. Deletions cut 6 bases from V and 1 base from J, with 12 bases between.

This clonotype was detected ten times or more. The chain carries TRBV7-2 and TRBJ2-5; TRBD1 might be the D (5 bases). Germline values: CDR1 SGHTA, CDR2 FQGNSA. Trimming took 2 bases from V and 2 from J, leaving 9 bases between them. The CDR3 has 14 residues. In DNA, the CDR3 is TGTGCCAGCAGCTTACTCGCAGGGCAAGAGACCCAGTACTTC. This translates into CASSLLAGQETQYF.

The chain joins TRBV28 to TRBJ1-1, with D uncertain. Germline V gene sequence: CDR1 MDHEN, CDR2 SYDVKM. V lost 7 bases to trimming and J lost 1 base, with 13 bases between them. The CDR3 has 14 amino acids. DNA for the CDR3: TGTGCCAGCACTTCGAGTCAGCAGAACACTGAAGCTTTCTTT. The encoded protein is CASTSSQQNTEAFF.

This clonotype was found many times. This chain links TRBV6-5 with TRBJ1-5, with D unresolved. Germline lookup yields CDR1 MNHEY and CDR2 SVGAGI. The CDR3 is 15 residues long. Trimming stripped 7 bases from V and 3 bases from J, with 16 bases between. In nucleotides, the CDR3 is TGTGCCAGCATACGATCTCGCAACTCCAATCAGCCCCAGCATTTT. This codes for CASIRSRNSNQPQHF.

This clonotype was recorded at least ten times. This chain links TRBV28 with TRBJ1-1; D remains unclear. Looked up from germline, CDR1 is MDHEN and CDR2 is SYDVKM. The ends were cut back, 4 bases at V and 2 bases at J, with 14 bases in the middle. CDR3 length: 15 amino acids. This CDR3 reads CASSSDSISNTEAFF. CDR3 nucleotide sequence: TGTGCCAGCAGTTCGGATTCGATAAGTAACACTGAAGCTTTCTTT.

In this sample, this clonotype turned up many times. V and J are TRBV6-5 and TRBJ1-2; no clear D gene. From germline, CDR1 is MNHEY and CDR2 SVGAGI. V lost 5 bases to trimming and J lost 4 bases, with 14 bases between them. This CDR3 is built from 14 residues. The chain's CDR3 is CASSSRTAPYGYTF. In DNA, the CDR3 is TGTGCCAGCAGTAGCCGAACGGCGCCCTATGGCTACACCTTC.

In this sample, this clonotype turned up many times. This rearrangement joins TRBV18 to TRBJ1-2; maybe TRBD1 (5 bases). This CDR3 is built from 17 residues. Germline lookup yields CDR1 KGHSH and CDR2 LQKENI. V dropped 2 bases and J dropped 1 base, with 17 bases sitting between them. In DNA, the CDR3 is TGTGCCAGCTCACCAGGGACGGCTCCCAACATTAACTATGGCTACACCTTC. It encodes CASSPGTAPNINYGYTF.

Of note for this clonotype: A much larger clone differs from this one at a single base, so this may be a read error. The V gene is TRBV20-1, the J gene TRBJ1-1, with D perhaps matching TRBD1 (5 bases). V was shortened by 3 bases and J by 1 base, with 15 bases between the two germline ends. In germline, CDR1 is DFQATT, CDR2 SNEGSKA (reference sequence). The CDR3 has 15 residues. CDR3: CSASDVAGGNTEAFF. DNA of the CDR3: TGCAGTGCTAGTGATGTCGCCGGGGGGAACACTGAAGCTTTCTTT.

A few counts support this clonotype. This chain joins TRBV2 and TRBJ1-6; D gene uncertain. Deletions cut 6 bases from V and 9 bases from J, with 9 bases between. CDR1 and CDR2 (germline): SNHLY, FYNNEI. This CDR3 is 12 amino acids long. CDR3 sequence: CASSTGTSPLHF. The CDR3 coding sequence is TGTGCCAGCAGCACGGGAACTTCACCCCTCCACTTT.

The chain is built from TRBV4-3 and TRBJ1-3; D perhaps matches TRBD1 (5 bases). This CDR3 spans 15 amino acids. Trimming removed 4 bases from V and 2 bases from J, with 12 bases in between. The germline gives CDR1 LGHNA, CDR2 YSLEER. In DNA form, the CDR3 reads TGCGCCAGCAGCCCGAATTCGGGGGCTGGAAACACCATATATTTT. This translates into CASSPNSGAGNTIYF.

This clonotype was counted ten times or more. V and J are TRBV6-1 and TRBJ2-5, with TRBD2 identical over 10 bases. The length of the CDR3 is 15 residues. CDR1 and CDR2 (germline): MNHNS, SASEGT. V lost 2 bases to trimming and J lost 2 bases; unmatched junction nucleotides: 2. This CDR3 reads CASSEQTSGQETQYF. The CDR3 nucleotides read TGTGCCAGCAGTGAACAGACTAGCGGGCAAGAGACCCAGTACTTC.

The chain is built from TRBV6-1 and TRBJ1-5, with D uncertain. CDR1 and CDR2 (germline): MNHNS, SASEGT. Trimming removed 3 bases from V and 2 bases from J, with 8 bases in between. The CDR3 covers 14 residues. The CDR3 bases are TGTGCCAGCAGTGATAGACACGGCAATCAGCCCCAGCATTTT. This gives the protein CASSDRHGNQPQHF.

This clonotype was seen a handful of times. The rearrangement links TRBV19 to TRBJ2-7; 8 bases line up with TRBD1. J gave up 6 bases and V 8 bases, and 9 bases lay outside the gene matches. The germline gives CDR1 LNHDA, CDR2 SQIVND (reference sequence). This CDR3 region has 13 residues. Written as DNA, the CDR3 is TGTGCCAGTCAAGACAGGGGAGGCGTCGAGCAGTACTTC. The encoded protein is CASQDRGGVEQYF.

With respect to this clonotype: This may arise from a read error, as a much more abundant clone is one base away. CDR3 residues: CANSPQGLGGYTF. The DNA of the CDR3 is TGTGCCAACAGTCCACAGGGTTTGGGAGGCTACACCTTC. The chain uses TRBV27 and TRBJ1-2, with a tentative D call TRBD1 (6 bases). CDR3 size: 13 residues. Germline values: CDR1 MNHEY, CDR2 SMNVEV (reference sequence).

The J gene is TRBJ2-3, the V gene TRBV20-1; 10 bases map to TRBD2. Germline CDR1 reads DFQATT; CDR2 reads SNEGSKA (reference sequence). V lost 2 bases, J lost 0 bases, and 5 bases stayed unmatched. The CDR3 spans 16 residues. The CDR3 region is CSARTGLAASTDTQYF. Written as DNA, the CDR3 is TGCAGTGCTAGAACAGGACTAGCGGCTAGCACAGATACGCAGTATTTT.

The sample holds many counts of this clonotype. The rearrangement joins TRBV20-1 to TRBJ2-7; 9 bases match TRBD1. With 3 bases clipped from V and 0 bases from J, the junction kept 6 bases outside the gene matches. This CDR3 comprises 15 residues. Germline loops: CDR1 DFQATT, CDR2 SNEGSKA (reference sequence). The CDR3 bases are TGCAGTGCTAGCCCCTACAGGGGGCTCTCCTACGAGCAGTACTTC. Translated: CSASPYRGLSYEQYF.

The table lists this clonotype with a few counts. The rearrangement joins TRBV3-1 to TRBJ2-5; D gene ambiguous. The germline gives CDR1 LGHDT, CDR2 YNNKEL (reference sequence). CDR3 length: 15 amino acids. The germline V and J ends were trimmed by 0 bases and 4 bases, with 12 bases remaining between them. The CDR3 sequence: CASSQDTAFRETQYF. For the CDR3, the DNA is TGTGCCAGCAGCCAAGACACCGCGTTTAGAGAGACCCAGTACTTC.